The 14 T cell receptor beta chains presented below share a single source sample, sequenced in a study of shared clonotypes between healthy human individuals. Libraries were prepared by immunoSEQ multiplex PCR; TCRdb keeps only in-frame clonotypes and omits some of them. The table shows 520,000 or so clones, with 79% occurring only once. Sequencing input: PBMCs. These receptors originate from a woman aged 40 to 50 in good health. Some clones in this sample may be carry-over from other donors' samples.

J is TRBJ2-7 and V is TRBV27; TRBD1 aligns across 9 bases. This CDR3 is built from 15 residues. The ends lost 6 bases at V and 3 bases at J; junction bases unmatched: 9. Germline V gene sequence: CDR1 MNHEY, CDR2 SMNVEV (reference sequence). CDR3 protein: CASRPGQGRFYEQYF. CDR3 DNA: TGTGCCAGCAGACCTGGACAGGGGAGGTTCTACGAGCAGTACTTC.

This chain uses TRBV10-3 with TRBJ2-7; D possibly corresponds to TRBD1 (5 bases). The V gene lost 10 bases and the J gene lost 2 bases, with 18 bases spanning the gap. This CDR3 comprises 14 residues. Per germline, CDR1 ENHRY and CDR2 SYGVKD. CDR3 residues: CATKPGSQAYEQYF. CDR3 nucleotides: TGTGCCACGAAGCCAGGGTCGCAGGCCTACGAGCAGTACTTC.

The rearrangement uses TRBV5-4 and TRBJ1-2, with D uncertain. Trimming took 1 base from V and 8 from J, leaving 12 bases between them. The germline gives CDR1 SGHNT, CDR2 YYREEE (reference sequence). CDR3 size: 13 residues. Here the CDR3 DNA reads TGTGCCAGCAGCTTGAATACTAGCCCCGGCTACACCTTC. This gives the protein CASSLNTSPGYTF. The full variable domain, in which reference TRBV5-4 and TRBJ1-2 provide the parts outside the CDR3, is ETGVTQSPTHLIKTRGQQVTLRCSSQSGHNTVSWYQQALGQGPQFIFQYYREEENGRGNFPPRFSGLQFPNYSSELNVNALELDDSALYLCASSLNTSPGYTFGSGTRLTVV.

This sequence joins TRBV5-1 and TRBJ2-7; D may be TRBD1 (5 bases). Germline V gene lookup returns CDR1 SGHRS and CDR2 YFSETQ. The CDR3 has 14 residues. Trimming pared 0 bases from V and 7 bases from J, leaving 14 bases between. This CDR3 reads CASSLENRPVEQYF. The CDR3 coding sequence is TGCGCCAGCAGCTTGGAGAACAGGCCCGTGGAGCAGTACTTC.

The DNA for the CDR3 is TGTGCCAGCAGTACCGGCGCGAACACCGGGGAGCTGTTTTTT. It encodes CASSTGANTGELFF. The V gene is TRBV28, the J gene TRBJ2-2; D ambiguous. CDR1 MDHEN and CDR2 SYDVKM come from the germline V gene. Trimming removed 5 bases at V and 0 bases at J, with 7 bases between. The CDR3 runs 14 residues.

Remarks on this clone: Other DNA variants within this sample encode the same CDR3. The chain employs TRBV6-1 and TRBJ1-5; weak D call: TRBD1 (5 bases). Germline lookup yields CDR1 MNHNS and CDR2 SASEGT. V lost 5 bases and J lost 1, with 6 bases in between. The CDR3 is 13 residues long. CDR3 coding DNA: TGTGCCAGCAGTAGGGACAGCAATCAGCCCCAGCATTTT. It specifies CASSRDSNQPQHF.

Here the CDR3 DNA reads TGTGCCAGCAGCCAGACGGCCGGGACAGGGGCCGGCTACACCTTC. Translating gives CASSQTAGTGAGYTF. The J gene is TRBJ1-2, the V gene TRBV9; 10 bases are shared with TRBD1. The CDR3 is 15 amino acids. Trimming took 4 bases from V and 8 from J; bases not matched to a gene: 11. CDR1 SGDLS and CDR2 YYNGEE come from the germline V gene.

The chain links TRBV5-1 to TRBJ2-5; D is possibly TRBD1 (6 bases). The CDR3 covers 15 residues. V was shortened by 4 bases and J by 1 base, with 14 bases between the two germline ends. CDR1 is SGHRS, CDR2 YFSETQ, per germline. In nucleotides, the CDR3 is TGCGCCAGCAGCCCCCGGGACACCGCCCAAGAGACCCAGTACTTC. This translates into CASSPRDTAQETQYF. Variable domain in full (rest from reference TRBV5-1 and TRBJ2-5): KAGVTQTPRYLIKTRGQQVTLSCSPISGHRSVSWYQQTPGQGLQFLFEYFSETQRNKGNFPGRFSGRQFSNSRSEMNVSTLELGDSALYLCASSPRDTAQETQYFGPGTRLLVL.

The chain has TRBV13 and TRBJ2-7; D remains ambiguous. Germline V lookup: CDR1 PRHDT, CDR2 FYEKMQ (reference sequence). V was cut by 4 bases and J by 5 bases, with 9 bases left in between. The CDR3 sequence is 12 residues long. The CDR3 coding sequence is TGTGCCAGCAGCTCCGGGTCCGACGAGCAGTACTTC. This sequence encodes CASSSGSDEQYF.

Concerning this clone itself: The sample contains more than one DNA sequence encoding this CDR3. V gene TRBV7-9 combines with J gene TRBJ1-5, with D perhaps TRBD1 (6 bases). This CDR3 is built from 13 residues. Germline values: CDR1 SEHNR, CDR2 FQNEAQ (reference sequence). The ends were cut back, 5 bases at V and 4 bases at J, with 9 bases in the middle. The CDR3 DNA sequence: TGTGCCAGCAGCCTACAGGGAAATCAGCCCCAGCATTTT. Its protein product is CASSLQGNQPQHF. Filled out from reference TRBV7-9 and TRBJ1-5, the complete variable domain reads DTGVSQNPRHKITKRGQNVTFRCDPISEHNRLYWYRQTLGQGPEFLTYFQNEAQLEKSRLLSDRFSAERPKGSFSTLEIQRTEQGDSAMYLCASSLQGNQPQHFGDGTRLSIL.

CDR3 bases: TGCGCCAGCAGCCATCCTACTGCCCTTAGCTCCTACAATGAGCAGTTCTTC. Its translation: CASSHPTALSSYNEQFF. The chain has TRBV4-3 and TRBJ2-1, with unresolved D. CDR3 length: 17 residues. The V gene's germline CDR1 is LGHNA and CDR2 YSLEER. The V and J ends lost 3 bases and 0 bases respectively, with 15 bases between them.

This chain links TRBV29-1 with TRBJ1-1; 9 bases agree with TRBD1. The CDR3 loop spans 12 amino acids. Per the germline V gene, CDR1 is SQVTM and CDR2 is ANQGSEA. V lost 6 bases to trimming and J lost 5 bases; unmatched junction nucleotides: 4. Here the CDR3 DNA reads TGCAGCGTAGGGACAGGGCTTACTGAAGCTTTCTTT. The encoded protein is CSVGTGLTEAFF.

This clone has only a few counts. V is TRBV28 and J is TRBJ1-2; 7 bases agree with TRBD1. CDR3 length: 12 amino acids. V lost 3 bases to trimming and J lost 8 bases; unmatched junction nucleotides: 3. Looked up from germline, CDR1 is MDHEN and CDR2 is SYDVKM. The CDR3 DNA reads as TGTGCCAGCAGTTTGCAGGGGGGAGGCTACACCTTC. This codes for CASSLQGGGYTF.

This clone was found once. This sequence joins TRBV2 and TRBJ2-3; D is ambiguous. Trimming removed 6 bases from V and 2 bases from J, with 6 bases in between. The length of the CDR3 is 12 residues. Germline assignment: CDR1 SNHLY and CDR2 FYNNEI. Written as DNA, the CDR3 is TGTGCCAGCAGGGAACTCACAGATACGCAGTATTTT. This sequence encodes CASRELTDTQYF.